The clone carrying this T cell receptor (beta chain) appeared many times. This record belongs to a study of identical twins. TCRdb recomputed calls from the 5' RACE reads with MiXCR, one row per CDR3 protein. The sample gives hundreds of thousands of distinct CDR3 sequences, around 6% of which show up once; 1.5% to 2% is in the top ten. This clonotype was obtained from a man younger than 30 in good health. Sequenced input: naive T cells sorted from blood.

The CDR3 loop reads CASSLINSGELFF. In DNA, the CDR3 is TGTGCCAGCAGTTTGATAAATTCCGGGGAGCTGTTTTTT. The chain joins TRBV27 to TRBJ2-2; D remains unclear. From germline, CDR1 is MNHEY and CDR2 SMNVEV (reference sequence). Trimming took 3 bases from V and 6 from J, leaving 8 bases between them. The CDR3 is 13 amino acids.